Included here is one TCR beta chain sequence, with context. What it recognizes is unknown. This CDR3 has 15 residues. V lost 5 bases, J lost 2 bases, and 6 bases stayed unmatched. Germline CDR1 reads MNHEY; CDR2 reads SVGAGI. The authors ran a second PCR of about 6 to 11 cycles using a sample-barcoded 5' primer and a J-beta primer mix. With 12 random nucleotides, a template-switch adaptor tagged each individual cDNA molecule. The yield of each sample was at least 2.5 million CDR3-containing paired-end reads. TCRdb used MiXCR to reprocess the 5' RACE reads, holding one entry per CDR3 protein. The sample has more than 1,400,000 distinct CDR3 sequences; around 42% are singletons. The sample comes from a study of blood T cells in healthy people across ages. Study-wide findings and caveats: The study regarded diversity estimates from one million T cells as underestimates.

Donors were healthy Caucasian individuals from Russia aged roughly 6 to 90. This receptor was identified in a woman under 30 in good health. Source material: blood. The chain is built from TRBV6-5 and TRBJ2-1, with 7 nucleotides matching TRBD1. The CDR3 loop reads CASSLTGEAYNEQFF. The CDR3 DNA sequence: TGTGCCAGCAGTCTCACAGGGGAAGCCTACAATGAGCAGTTCTTC.